The following is a T cell receptor (beta chain) sequence with its context. What it binds is not known. This sample stems from a study of T cells in Graves' hyperthyroidism and ophthalmopathy. Overall study findings and caveats: The model predicted ophthalmopathy a median roughly 6.3 months before onset.

Amplification targeted TCR beta CDR3 regions from RNA transcripts. A first-round RT-PCR of the TCR CDR3 used the HTBI primer set. Using its own MiXCR run on the multiplex PCR reads, TCRdb lists one record per CDR3 protein. The data contain fewer than 650,000 distinct CDR3 sequences, 13% to 15% of them seen just once; the ten biggest clones take up roughly 6.9%. About 10 ml of fresh peripheral blood supplied the PBMCs. With V trimmed by 5 bases and J by 4 bases, 16 bases remained unmatched. From germline, CDR1 is LNHNV and CDR2 YYDKDF (reference sequence). The CDR3 spans 17 residues. This clonotype originated in a woman aged 18-29 years with Graves' ophthalmopathy. The chain recombines TRBV15 with TRBJ1-1; TRBD1 matches 7 bases. The sample comprised blood. The CDR3 loop is CATSLETPRQGITEAFF. As DNA, the CDR3 is TGTGCCACCAGCCTAGAAACGCCGAGACAGGGAATCACTGAAGCTTTCTTT.